Listed here is a single TCR beta chain. Its antigen is currently unknown. Germline assignment: CDR1 SNHLY and CDR2 FYNNEI. V gave up 8 bases and J gave up 4 bases; unmatched junction bases: 8. The CDR3 consists of 15 residues. The data belong to a study of shared clonotypes between healthy human individuals. DNA at about 200 ng, 25,000 to 35,000 T cell genomes, went into sorted-subset replicate PCRs. Measured with immunoSEQ multiplex PCR; TCRdb has only the in-frame clones, and not every one. This table has more than 2 million clones, roughly 94% appearing once. Study-level results: The sharing of 4.5% to 6.5% of naive CD4 clonotypes was seen across several donors. Larger estimated richness was generally recorded for naive subsets relative to memory subsets.

The sequence was collected from a man between 18 and 29 years old in good health. The rearrangement joins TRBV2 to TRBJ2-7; the match to TRBD2 covers 13 bases. Sequencing used naive CD4+ T cells sorted from blood. Documented subset: CD45RA+ positively selected. DNA for the CDR3: TGTGCCAGCGTTCCCGGGACTAGCGGGGTTTACGAGCAGTACTTC. Encoded protein: CASVPGTSGVYEQYF. The variable domain in full, with the rest retrieved from reference TRBV2 and TRBJ2-7, is EPEVTQTPSHQVTQMGQEVILRCVPISNHLYFYWYRQILGQKVEFLVSFYNNEISEKSEIFDDQFSVERPDGSNFTLKIRSTKLEDSAMYFCASVPGTSGVYEQYFGPGTRLTVT.